The present entry profiles one T cell receptor (beta chain) with its context. These data come from a study of blood T cell repertoires in COVID-19. Study background: Cohort 3 recovery required two negative PCRs, clearance, or symptom resolution. From the United States, Italy and Spain came samples of acute and convalescent COVID-19. Sample material is recorded as cDNA or gDNA derived from T cells, B-cell-depleted T cells, or PBMCs.

Germline CDR1 and CDR2: LNHDA and SQIVND (reference sequence). CDR3 size: 16 residues. V gave up 5 bases and J gave up 2 bases, with 15 bases separating them. As handled by the study authors: Using reference gene primer amplification, nucleated cell counts were estimated. Data came from immunoSEQ multiplex PCR; TCRdb stores just in-frame clones and leaves some out. V, J and clone size reflect that table, while D and trimming were determined from the DNA. The top ten hold over 3% of the sample, which has hundreds of thousands of clones, roughly nine tenths seen once. This rearrangement joins TRBV19 to TRBJ1-4, with D perhaps matching TRBD1 (5 bases). The sequence was obtained from a woman in her 50s in a cohort exposed to, infected with or recovered from COVID-19 (not recorded which). The sample was PBMCs or T cells enriched from blood (not recorded which). CDR3: CASSPFAGSTNEKLFF. The CDR3 nucleotides are TGTGCCAGTAGTCCGTTCGCAGGGTCCACTAATGAAAAACTGTTTTTT.